This T cell receptor (beta chain) was documented in a study of cytomegalovirus exposure and HLA in healthy donors. Study results and caveats: Cytomegalovirus status, reportedly, was diagnosed with high specificity and sensitivity by the classifier. A later analysis found that most CMV-associated TCR beta chains appeared HLA-restricted.

Both 60 Vbeta primers and 13 Jbeta primers went into the PCR. Sequencing was performed with immunoSEQ multiplex PCR; in TCRdb, only in-frame clones are kept and a portion is missing. The sample records over 150,000 clones, 84% being singletons. Germline V gives CDR1 SQVTM, CDR2 ANQGSEA. V was clipped by 4 bases and J by 5 bases, with 9 bases between them. The CDR3 is 12 residues long. This clone came up once. Its antigen is not known. The chain carries TRBV29-1 and TRBJ2-1; TRBD1 might be the D (6 bases). The clonotype comes from a man aged 18 to 29 in good health and CMV-seronegative. Specimen: PBMCs. This chain's CDR3 is CSVATGHNEQFF. The CDR3 DNA reads as TGCAGCGTTGCGACAGGCCACAATGAGCAGTTCTTC.